This T cell receptor (beta chain) was profiled in a study of T cells in Graves' hyperthyroidism and ophthalmopathy (dated by TCRdb to the late 2010s). Context from the whole study: Peripheral blood samples were taken at the time of initial diagnosis, prior to any treatment. After blood sampling, hyperthyroidism patients were treated with methimazole at a starting dose of 30 mg daily, and ophthalmopathy patients were treated with high-dose intravenous methylprednisolone. According to the paper, TCR Vbeta CDR3 sequencing was carried out on around 140 peripheral blood samples, which came from approximately 43 ophthalmopathy, approximately 78 hyperthyroidism and roughly 17 progressor patients. Prospective prediction of ophthalmopathy was tested in an independent validation cohort of 18 to 20 hyperthyroidism patients and 15 to 17 patients who later progressed to ophthalmopathy. To identify TCR V-J signatures that set the groups apart, the researchers used a discovery cohort of 100 patients, made up of 43 with Graves' ophthalmopathy and 57 with stable Graves' hyperthyroidism. In addition, the study compared T-cell repertoires in thyroid tissue and in blood from six Graves' hyperthyroidism patients. The 100 discovery patients were divided at random into training and test sets in a 7:3 ratio. What the study reported, not specific to this receptor: In validation, progression to ophthalmopathy was predicted by the model with 70.59% sensitivity and around 75% specificity, a median of approximately 6.5 months before onset. Ophthalmopathy was separated from stable hyperthyroidism by a 13 V-J signature model, with over 85% sensitivity and about 81% specificity obtained in cross-validation and 80%/75% obtained in testing. No statistical method was used to fix the sample size in advance, and group allocation was not hidden from the investigators. Blood samples also contained most of the expanded thyroid clonotypes (frequency above 0.001), which suggests that blood repertoires may reflect thyroid immune responses.

This clonotype was observed at least ten times. The clone's antigen remains unknown. No per-base quality is available; no much larger clone lies one base away. The TCR beta CDR3 regions were amplified from the RNA transcripts. The first round of RT-PCR for the TCR CDR3 was performed with the HTBI primer set and the Qiagen OneStep RT-PCR kit. Libraries were constructed in a second round of multiplex PCR, after which size selection and purification were carried out. Libraries were sequenced paired-end with 100 bp reads on an Illumina HiSeq2000. As for the original processing: SOAPnuke was used to process the raw data, throwing out any read that contained adapters or uncalled bases, had a mean Phred below 15, or lacked an exact constant-primer or identifier match. High-quality paired reads were merged with COPE v1.2.5, and unique nucleotide sequences were defined as clonotypes. MiTCR v1.1 was used to align the clonotypes against IMGT TRBV, TRBD and TRBJ reference segments. The analysis was restricted to V-J combinations with a frequency above 0.0001, which together covered around 99% of the repertoires. The TCS score was defined as the ratio of F50 (clonal expansion) to E x V (chaos), calculated using BLOSUM62-based TCRdist between CDR3 peptides within each V-J. Welch's t-statistics and random forest reduced fewer than 600 V-J features to about 13, which were used in a naive Bayes classifier (R e1071). The public reads were quality trimmed at Q25 with fastp and then assembled into clones with MiXCR by TCRdb, keeping productive beta chains. Merged by CDR3 protein, the rows form single entries marked with the most common genes and DNA. TCRdb's processing, not the authors', yielded these V and J calls. For this sample there are nearly 600,000 distinct CDR3 sequences; about 14% appear just once. The ten top clones hold roughly 6.2% of the sample.

The hyperthyroidism patients were between 18 and 65 years old and newly diagnosed, with a disease duration of less than 2 months. Exclusion was applied to patients with uncontrolled infections, other autoimmune diseases, pregnancy or lactation. Diagnoses were established on the basis of clinical symptoms, serum thyroxine and TRAb, thyroid ultrasound, and orbital computed tomography. Blood from progressor patients was drawn when they were first diagnosed with hyperthyroidism, before any ophthalmopathy symptoms appeared. Ficoll-Paque density gradient centrifugation was used to isolate PBMCs from about 10 ml of fresh peripheral blood. Progressor patients were defined as those initially diagnosed with Graves' hyperthyroidism in whom ophthalmopathy developed during follow-up. Total RNA was extracted with Trizol reagent, and quality was checked on an Agilent 2100 Bioanalyzer. The receptor was isolated from a woman in her 30s with Graves' hyperthyroidism that later progressed to Graves' ophthalmopathy. The sequenced sample was blood.

The DNA is TGCGCCAGCAGTGACGCTAGGACAGGGAACACTGAAGCTTTCTTT. This is translated as CASSDARTGNTEAFF. The sequence is built from TRBV10-1 and TRBJ1-1; 7 bases in between match TRBD1. The germline V gene (reference sequence) sets CDR1 to WNHNN and CDR2 to SYGVQD. The CDR3 sequence holds 15 residues, the cysteine and phenylalanine included. Only CDR3 DNA is held: 45 bases, read in frame from base 1. Germline trimming: 3 bases from V, 1 base from J; junction bases outside gene matches: 5.